This TCR beta chain is from a study of cytomegalovirus exposure and HLA in healthy donors. Study-wide results and caveats: A later analysis reportedly found that, within productive TCRs, an Asian-associated ancestry cluster had fewer N-insertions than the mean observed across the approximately 700 donors.

The primer mix had 60 Vbeta and 13 Jbeta primers. Per the original data handling: The authors later counted about 80 million unique TCR beta chains, 9 million to 12 million of them shared. TCRdb's table, derived via immunoSEQ multiplex PCR, lists solely in-frame clones and lacks some. Clone size and V and J calls were adopted from that table, with D and trimming inferred from the DNA. The sample shows roughly 190,000 clones, and 6.5% sits with its ten largest clones. Germline CDR1 is SQVTM and CDR2 is ANQGSEA. The CDR3 contains 13 residues. Trimming stripped 6 bases from V and 3 bases from J, with 12 bases between. Regarding this clone: Antigen unknown.

The V call is TRBV29-1, the J call TRBJ1-3, with D possibly TRBD1 on 6 matching bases. This receptor was obtained from a young man in good health and CMV-seronegative. The sample was PBMCs. In nucleotides, the CDR3 is TGCAGCGTCCAGGGGAGTGGTGGAAACACCATATATTTT. This encodes CSVQGSGGNTIYF.